This entry is about one T cell receptor (beta chain). Antigen unknown. The germline gene is not matched at one end of the junction; a read error may be the cause. This sample stems from a study of read filtering for tumor transcriptome and immune sequencing. For the study at large: TCR-mapped reads were about 4.05 to 10.27 million with IR-seq versus about 85 to 1,300 with RNA-seq. Broader study findings: Compared with RNA-seq, IR-seq gave much higher clonotype depth and reliability.

Per germline, CDR1 WNHNN and CDR2 SYGVQD (reference sequence). CDR3 length: 13 residues. Molecular barcoded adaptors covering alpha/delta and beta/gamma chains were used on 400 to 450 ng RNA. TCRdb re-analysed the reads in MiXCR, keeping a single row per CDR3 protein. Counted here are 42,000 or so distinct CDR3 sequences, roughly 12% occurring once; the ten biggest clones make up 30%. Sampling of bone marrow took place during active disease in every patient. Sample: a population of CD138-negative cells sorted from bone marrow. This clonotype originated in a donor aged 40 or older with multiple myeloma. V usage is TRBV10-1 and J usage is TRBJ2-7; D uncertain. In nucleotides, the CDR3 is TGTGCCAGCAGTGCCGCCCGAGGCTACGAGCAGTACTTC. Translation: CASSAARGYEQYF.